This T cell receptor beta chain was recovered during a study of shared clonotypes between healthy human individuals. Overall study context: Aged between 18 and 49, the donors were two women and a few men.

Using ten immunoSEQ deep assay plates, investigators sequenced unsorted PBMC DNA. The assay was immunoSEQ multiplex PCR, and TCRdb's table has in-frame clones only and misses some. The table includes approximately 500,000 clones, around 79% detected once. To note about this clone: What it recognizes is unknown.

Germline V CDR1 and CDR2: SGDLS, YYNGEE. V was trimmed by 3 bases and J by 4 bases, leaving 20 bases between them. The CDR3 totals 17 residues. Within Nashville, Tennessee resided all donors, each a Caucasian adult. Whole-study findings and limits: The authors sampled blood alone, and tissue repertoires likely differ.

The rearrangement links TRBV9 to TRBJ2-1; the D gene is possibly TRBD2 (7 bases). Sequencing was carried out using PBMCs. This TCR derives from a woman between 40 and 50 years old in good health. Some clones in this sample may be carry-over from other donors' samples. The DNA for the CDR3 is TGTGCCAGCAGCGAGGGGGGGGCCGCCCCTGAATACAATGAGCAGTTCTTC. It specifies CASSEGGAAPEYNEQFF.